This TCR beta chain was identified in a study of beta chain features in type 1 diabetes. Via CD45RO/CCR7/CD25/CD127/CD95/CD27, cells of the CD4+ naive, central memory, regulatory and stem cell-like memory subsets were sorted. V dropped 1 base and J dropped 6 bases, with 14 bases sitting between them. Per the germline V gene, CDR1 is SGHRS and CDR2 is YFSETQ. CDR3 size: 15 residues. The study reverse transcribed the entire isolated RNA, so it sequenced expressed TCRB transcripts. The table came from immunoSEQ multiplex PCR; TCRdb's copy has only in-frame clones and leaves some out. The data contain fewer than 650,000 clones, about 14% of them singletons.

The specimen was naive CD4+ T cells from blood. The sequence came from a young man in good health. The chain recombines TRBV5-1 with TRBJ2-1, with D uncertain. This CDR3 reads CASSLNERASNEQFF. As DNA, the CDR3 is TGCGCCAGCAGCTTGAACGAGAGAGCGAGCAATGAGCAGTTCTTC.